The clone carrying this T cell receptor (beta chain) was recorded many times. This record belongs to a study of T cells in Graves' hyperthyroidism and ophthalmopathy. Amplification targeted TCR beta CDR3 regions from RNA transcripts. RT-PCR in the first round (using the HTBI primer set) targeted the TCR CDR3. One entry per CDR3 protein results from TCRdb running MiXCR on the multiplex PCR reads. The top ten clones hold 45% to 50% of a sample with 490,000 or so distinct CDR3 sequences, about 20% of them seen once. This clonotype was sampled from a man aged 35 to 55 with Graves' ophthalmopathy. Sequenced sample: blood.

The CDR3 here is CASSYREKAFF. CDR3 nucleotide sequence: TGTGCCAGCAGTTACAGGGAGAAAGCTTTCTTT. V and J are TRBV28 and TRBJ1-1, with D maybe TRBD1 (6 bases). V lost 4 bases to trimming and J lost 9 bases, with 9 bases between them. The CDR3 contains 11 residues. Germline CDR1 reads MDHEN; CDR2 reads SYDVKM.